Included here is one T cell receptor (beta chain) sequence, with context. A read error may account for a junction end that differs from germline. The germline V gene has CDR1 SGHRS and CDR2 YFSETQ. The CDR3 runs 15 residues. This sample was included in a study of blood T cell repertoires in COVID-19. Study at large: The study drew acute and convalescent COVID-19 samples from the United States, Italy and Spain.

Original processing methods: Amplified reference gene primers provided the basis for estimating nucleated cell counts. The data were produced by immunoSEQ multiplex PCR, yet TCRdb's version contains in-frame clones alone and is incomplete. D and trimming were read from the DNA, whereas the V and J calls and clone size are those reported in that table. Among under 250,000 clones listed, over 70% were seen once. Living in 24 US areas, the participants were between roughly 18 and 90 years of age. Exposed study participants had met a COVID-19 case within 2 weeks before entry. Sequencing was done on a sample of PBMCs or T cells enriched from blood (not recorded which). The rearrangement uses TRBV5-1 and TRBJ1-3; no reliable D call. The sequence came from a woman aged 40 to 55 who had been exposed to COVID-19. This CDR3 is CASSTQGRSGNTIYF. In DNA form, the CDR3 reads TGTGCCAGCAGCACGCAAGGCCGGAGTGGAAACACCATATATTTT.